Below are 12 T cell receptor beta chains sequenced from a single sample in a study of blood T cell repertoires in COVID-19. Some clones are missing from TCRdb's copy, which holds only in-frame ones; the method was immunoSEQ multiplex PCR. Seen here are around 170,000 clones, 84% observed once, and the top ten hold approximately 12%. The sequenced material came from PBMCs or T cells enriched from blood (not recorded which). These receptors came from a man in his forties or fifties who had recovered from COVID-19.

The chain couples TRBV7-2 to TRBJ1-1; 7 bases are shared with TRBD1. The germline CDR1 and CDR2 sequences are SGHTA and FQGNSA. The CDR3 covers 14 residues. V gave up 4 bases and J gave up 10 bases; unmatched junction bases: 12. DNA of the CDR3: TGTGCCAGCAGCTGGGAGCCGACAGGGTATAGAGCTTTCTTT. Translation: CASSWEPTGYRAFF.

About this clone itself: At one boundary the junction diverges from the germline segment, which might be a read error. CDR3 DNA: TGTCAACAGGGGGTAGGCTATGGCTACACCTTC. Encoded protein: CQQGVGYGYTF. The rearrangement uses TRBV20-1 and TRBJ1-2; 8 nucleotides line up with TRBD1. The CDR3 consists of 11 residues. Germline V gene lookup returns CDR1 DFQATT and CDR2 SNEGSKA (reference sequence).

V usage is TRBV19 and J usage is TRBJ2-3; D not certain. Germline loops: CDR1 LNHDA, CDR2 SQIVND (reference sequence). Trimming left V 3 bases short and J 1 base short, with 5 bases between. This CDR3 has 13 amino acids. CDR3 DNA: TGTGCCAGTAGTATGCGTGGCACAGATACGCAGTATTTT. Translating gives CASSMRGTDTQYF. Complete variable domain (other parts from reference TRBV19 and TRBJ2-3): DGGITQSPKYLFRKEGQNVTLSCEQNLNHDAMYWYRQDPGQGLRLIYYSQIVNDFQKGDIAEGYSVSREKKESFPLTVTSAQKNPTAFYLCASSMRGTDTQYFGPGTRLTVL.

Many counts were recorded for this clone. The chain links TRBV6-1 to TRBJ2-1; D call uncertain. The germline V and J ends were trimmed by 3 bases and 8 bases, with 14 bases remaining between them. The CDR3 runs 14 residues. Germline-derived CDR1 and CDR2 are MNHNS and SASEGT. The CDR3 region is CASSDRWVRDEQFF. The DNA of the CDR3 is TGTGCCAGCAGTGACAGATGGGTTCGGGATGAGCAGTTCTTC.

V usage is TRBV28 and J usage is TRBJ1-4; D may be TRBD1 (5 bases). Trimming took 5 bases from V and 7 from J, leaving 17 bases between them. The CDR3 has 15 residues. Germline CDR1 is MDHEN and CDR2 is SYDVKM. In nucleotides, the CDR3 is TGTGCCAGCAGTCTCCCCTCGGGGGGGGGTGAAAAACTGTTTTTT. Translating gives CASSLPSGGGEKLFF.

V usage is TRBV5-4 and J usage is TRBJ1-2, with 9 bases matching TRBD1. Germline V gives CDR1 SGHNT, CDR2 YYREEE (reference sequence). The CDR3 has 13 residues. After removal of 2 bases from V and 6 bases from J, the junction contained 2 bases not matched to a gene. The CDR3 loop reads CASSFWDRDGYTF. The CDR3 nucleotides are TGTGCCAGCAGCTTCTGGGACAGGGATGGCTACACCTTC.

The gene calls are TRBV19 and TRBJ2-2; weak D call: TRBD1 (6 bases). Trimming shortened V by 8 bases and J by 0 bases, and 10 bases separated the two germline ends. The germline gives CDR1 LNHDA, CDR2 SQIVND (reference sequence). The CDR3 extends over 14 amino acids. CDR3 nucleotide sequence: TGTGCCAGTCACAGGGACGCGAACACCGGGGAGCTGTTTTTT. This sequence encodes CASHRDANTGELFF.

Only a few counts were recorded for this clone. CDR3 sequence: CASSQGSERYQPQHF. The CDR3 bases are TGTGCCAGCAGCCAAGGGTCCGAGCGCTATCAGCCCCAGCATTTT. V and J are TRBV3-1 (or the pseudogene TRBV3-2) and TRBJ1-5; D remains unclear. Per the germline V gene, CDR1 is LGHDT and CDR2 is YNNKEL (reference sequence). This CDR3 contains 15 residues. V dropped 1 base and J dropped 5 bases, with 12 bases sitting between them.

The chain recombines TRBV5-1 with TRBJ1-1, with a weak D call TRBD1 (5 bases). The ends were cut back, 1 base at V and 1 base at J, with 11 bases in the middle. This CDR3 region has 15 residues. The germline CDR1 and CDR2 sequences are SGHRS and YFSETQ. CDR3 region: CASSLKAGTNTEAFF. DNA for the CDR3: TGCGCCAGCAGCTTGAAGGCGGGGACGAACACTGAAGCTTTCTTT.

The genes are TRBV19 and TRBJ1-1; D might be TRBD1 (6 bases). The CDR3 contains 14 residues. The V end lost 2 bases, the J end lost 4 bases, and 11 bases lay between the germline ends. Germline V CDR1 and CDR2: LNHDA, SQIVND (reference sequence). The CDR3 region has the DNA TGTGCCAGTAGTATAAGCGAAGGGGGCACTGAAGCTTTCTTT. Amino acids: CASSISEGGTEAFF.

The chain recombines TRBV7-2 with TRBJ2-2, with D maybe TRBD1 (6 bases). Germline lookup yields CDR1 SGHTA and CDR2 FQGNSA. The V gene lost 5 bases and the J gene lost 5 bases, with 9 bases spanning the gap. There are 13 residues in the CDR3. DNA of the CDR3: TGTGCCAGCAGCAGACAGGAAACCGGGGAGCTGTTTTTT. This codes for CASSRQETGELFF.

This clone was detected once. The CDR3 loop is CASSTTGGRTGELFF. CDR3 coding DNA: TGTGCCAGCAGTACAACAGGGGGAAGGACCGGGGAGCTGTTTTTT. The chain employs TRBV28 and TRBJ2-2; 8 nucleotides align to TRBD1. Losses at the gene ends were 5 bases for V and 5 bases for J; bases not matched to a gene: 7. Germline V gene lookup returns CDR1 MDHEN and CDR2 SYDVKM. CDR3 size: 15 residues.